The subject of this entry is one T cell receptor beta chain. The data belong to a study of T-cell reconstitution after alpha-beta-depleted transplantation in children. The CDR3 length is 15 residues. Trimming stripped 4 bases from V and 0 bases from J, with 12 bases between. It was with unique molecular identifiers that the TCRbeta library was prepared. TCRdb redid the calling of the PCR reads with MiXCR, one entry per CDR3 protein. The top ten clones hold over 3.5% of a sample with approximately 350,000 distinct CDR3 sequences, 13% of them seen once. Sequenced here: PBMCs, sampled from the stem cell graft. This sequence joins TRBV12-3 or TRBV12-4 and TRBJ1-1, with a weak D call TRBD1 (6 bases). The clonotype was recovered from a human donor who donated a stem cell graft to a child with Fanconi anemia. CDR3 nucleotides: TGTGCCAGCAGTTCCAGGACAGCCATGAACACTGAAGCTTTCTTT. Protein sequence: CASSSRTAMNTEAFF.